There are a few counts of the clone carrying this TCR beta chain. This sample stems from a study of CD8 T cells in Susac syndrome. Random hexamers were used to reverse transcribe an amount of about 0.45 to 1 ug RNA. Across 54 Vbeta and 13 Jbeta, TCR beta CDR3 was amplified with immunoSEQ multiplex PCR. TCRdb redid the calling of the immunoSEQ multiplex PCR reads with MiXCR, one entry per CDR3 protein. Found here are nearly 200,000 distinct CDR3 sequences, over 90% of them singletons; the top ten hold 0.085% to 0.095%. In blood CD8+ and CD4+ T cells, TCR beta underwent sequencing. The multiple sclerosis controls consisted of treatment-naive patients with relapsing-remitting disease, either stable or active. CD8+ and CD4+ T cells were negatively isolated; TEMRA cells were FACS-enriched. The clonotype comes from a human donor with multiple sclerosis. The specimen was CD4+ T cells from PBMCs.

Here the CDR3 reads CASSNTIHGYTF. CDR3 nucleotides: TGTGCCAGCAGCAACACGATTCATGGCTACACCTTC. The J gene is TRBJ1-2, the V gene TRBV7-2; D unresolved. Trimming cost V 5 bases and J 6 bases, with 10 bases left between them. Per the germline V gene, CDR1 is SGHTA and CDR2 is FQGNSA. The CDR3 is 12 amino acids.